This TCR beta chain was profiled in a study of technical replicates of blood from a few donors. The CDR3 is made up of 15 amino acids. The V gene end was trimmed by 1 base and the J gene end by 5 bases; junction bases not matched to a gene: 2. Germline CDR1 and CDR2: SGHTA and FQGNSA. Assay used: immunoSEQ multiplex PCR; TCRdb lists only in-frame clones, some missing. Of tens of thousands of clones listed, roughly 91% are singletons. The sample was PBMCs. The source of this sequence is a human donor in good health. Some clones in this sample may be carry-over from other donors' samples. The chain carries TRBV7-2 and TRBJ2-5; 12 nucleotides align to TRBD2. The CDR3 nucleotides read TGTGCCAGCAGCTTAGTCGGGACTAGCGGGGAGACCCAGTACTTC. Protein sequence: CASSLVGTSGETQYF.